The 18 T cell receptor beta chains below were found in one sample sequenced in a study of OX40 agonist ivuxolimab in advanced cancers. Clones were read by immunoSEQ multiplex PCR, and TCRdb kept only the in-frame ones, dropping some. The table lists tens of thousands of clones, around nine tenths of them singletons. The sequencing here drew on CD4+ or CD8+ T cells sorted from blood, taken in a trial of the OX40 agonist ivuxolimab. These receptors were collected from an adult with an advanced solid tumor such as melanoma, head and neck, liver or kidney cancer.

This sequence joins TRBV14 and TRBJ1-6, with 8 bases matching TRBD1. Germline V lookup: CDR1 SGHDN, CDR2 FVKESK. The CDR3 has 15 amino acids. Trimming took 0 bases from V and 10 from J; bases not matched to a gene: 5. The CDR3 nucleotides are TGTGCCAGCAGCCAAGATCGGAACAGGGGGTCACCCCTCCACTTT. Protein: CASSQDRNRGSPLHF. The full variable domain, its missing parts supplied by reference TRBV14 and TRBJ1-6, is EAGVTQFPSHSVIEKGQTVTLRCDPISGHDNLYWYRRVMGKEIKFLLHFVKESKQDESGMPNNRFLAERTGGTYSTLKVQPAELEDSGVYFCASSQDRNRGSPLHFGNGTRLTVT.

The rearrangement joins TRBV7-8 to TRBJ2-7; perhaps TRBD2 as D (6 bases). The V gene lost 4 bases and the J gene lost 3 bases, with 19 bases spanning the gap. The germline CDR1 and CDR2 sequences are SGHVS and FQNEAQ. CDR3 length: 16 amino acids. In DNA, the CDR3 is TGTGCCAGCAGCTCCTCCGGGGGTTCCCAGTACTACGAGCAGTACTTC. Translating it yields CASSSSGGSQYYEQYF.

The rearrangement joins TRBV7-9 to TRBJ2-1; perhaps TRBD1 as D (6 bases). The length of the CDR3 is 14 residues. The germline gives CDR1 SEHNR, CDR2 FQNEAQ (reference sequence). The V and J ends lost 5 bases and 6 bases respectively, with 14 bases between them. CDR3 DNA: TGTGCCAGCAGCCCGACAGGTCCCCGCAATGAGCAGTTCTTC. It is translated as CASSPTGPRNEQFF.

The V and J genes are TRBV4-1 and TRBJ1-2; D is undetermined. V dropped 5 bases and J dropped 8 bases, with 15 bases sitting between them. The CDR3 extends over 13 amino acids. CDR1 is MGHRA and CDR2 is YSYEKL in the germline V gene. As DNA, the CDR3 is TGCGCCAGCAGCGCAAACCCCCAGGAGGGCTACACCTTC. It is translated as CASSANPQEGYTF.

CDR3 sequence: CASNSGYTEAFF. As DNA, the CDR3 is TGTGCCAGCAATTCAGGGTACACTGAAGCTTTCTTT. V and J are TRBV14 and TRBJ1-1; D might be TRBD1 (5 bases). Trimming pared 7 bases from V and 3 bases from J, leaving 9 bases between. CDR3 length: 12 amino acids. CDR1 SGHDN and CDR2 FVKESK come from the germline V gene.

This chain joins TRBV6-1 and TRBJ2-3; D unresolved. This CDR3 is built from 11 residues. V dropped 7 bases and J dropped 5 bases, with 7 bases sitting between them. In germline, CDR1 is MNHNS, CDR2 SASEGT. The DNA for the CDR3 is TGTGCCAGCATGAGTAGAGATACGCAGTATTTT. Translating it yields CASMSRDTQYF.

This clone was counted a single time. The genes are TRBV10-3 and TRBJ2-3; the D is unclear. CDR3 length: 13 amino acids. V lost 2 bases, J lost 2 bases, and 5 bases lay in between. Looked up from germline, CDR1 is ENHRY and CDR2 is SYGVKD. The CDR3 region is CAISERATDTQYF. CDR3 DNA: TGTGCCATCAGTGAGAGGGCCACAGATACGCAGTATTTT.

In this sample, this clone turned up once. The rearrangement links TRBV6-6 to TRBJ1-6; D perhaps matches TRBD1 (6 bases). The CDR3 runs 15 residues. From germline, CDR1 is MNHNY and CDR2 SVGAGI (reference sequence). V lost 3 bases, J lost 7 bases, and 13 bases lay in between. CDR3 in amino acids: CASSYQGQPNSPLHF. The CDR3 DNA reads as TGTGCCAGCAGTTATCAGGGACAACCCAATTCACCCCTCCACTTT.

J is TRBJ1-5 and V is TRBV18; D is possibly TRBD1 (5 bases). The CDR3 runs to 13 residues. The ends were cut back, 9 bases at V and 4 bases at J, with 13 bases in the middle. Germline assignment: CDR1 KGHSH and CDR2 LQKENI. The CDR3 DNA sequence: TGTGCCAGTGGTAGGGGCCCGAATCAGCCCCAGCATTTT. Its protein is CASGRGPNQPQHF.

A remark on this clone: Because the CDR3 is missing its conserved closing phenylalanine or tryptophan, this is likely a read error. The chain recombines TRBV10-2 with TRBJ1-6; D unresolved. Germline values: CDR1 WSHSY, CDR2 SAAADI. Trimming left V 3 bases short and J 14 bases short, with 17 bases between. The CDR3 covers 14 residues. CDR3 amino acids: CASSDITSSGTLHL. The CDR3 DNA reads TGCGCCAGCAGTGACATCACATCCTCAGGCACCCTCCACCTT.

The rearrangement joins TRBV14 to TRBJ2-6; TRBD1 matches 8 bases. V lost 3 bases and J lost 0; bases outside the gene matches: 7. Germline V gives CDR1 SGHDN, CDR2 FVKESK. The CDR3 runs 18 residues. The CDR3 coding sequence is TGTGCCAGCAGCCAGAACCGGGACAGGTTCTCTGGGGCCAACGTCCTGACTTTC. It codes for CASSQNRDRFSGANVLTF.

The chain has TRBV5-5 and TRBJ1-5; 8 bases fit TRBD1. Germline V gene lookup returns CDR1 SGHKS and CDR2 YYEKEE (reference sequence). V was pared by 4 bases and J by 7 bases, with 7 bases of the junction left unmatched. The CDR3 has 14 residues. The CDR3 nucleotides read TGTGCCAGCAGCCCCGCAGGGGGCTTGCAGCCCCAGCATTTT. Translated, it gives CASSPAGGLQPQHF.

The rearrangement joins TRBV19 to TRBJ1-2; possibly TRBD1 for D (6 bases). Germline V gene lookup returns CDR1 LNHDA and CDR2 SQIVND (reference sequence). The CDR3 sequence is 11 residues long. V was trimmed by 5 bases and J by 8 bases, leaving 9 bases between them. The CDR3 DNA sequence: TGTGCCAGTAGTCCAGGGGAGGGCTACACCTTC. Translated, it gives CASSPGEGYTF.

The chain carries TRBV15 and TRBJ1-3, with 7 positions matching TRBD1. Germline trimming cut 0 bases from V and 3 bases from J; bases unmatched to any gene: 2. The length of the CDR3 is 15 residues. The germline V gene has CDR1 LNHNV and CDR2 YYDKDF (reference sequence). The CDR3 region has the DNA TGTGCCACCAGCAGAGATCGACAGGGTGGAAACACCATATATTTT. It specifies CATSRDRQGGNTIYF.

This chain uses TRBV5-1 with TRBJ1-1; no firm D call. Germline loops: CDR1 SGHRS, CDR2 YFSETQ. V was cut by 1 base and J by 4 bases, with 11 bases left in between. The CDR3 consists of 14 residues. The CDR3 coding sequence is TGCGCCAGCAGCTTGAAGGGCGGAACCACTGAAGCTTTCTTT. Protein: CASSLKGGTTEAFF.

The V gene is TRBV27, the J gene TRBJ2-1; TRBD2 aligns across 7 bases. The CDR3 is made up of 16 amino acids. Germline-derived CDR1 and CDR2 are MNHEY and SMNVEV (reference sequence). The V and J ends lost 3 bases and 4 bases, in that order; junction bases with no gene match: 9. The CDR3 here is CASSFWAGVGYNEQFF. The CDR3 region has the DNA TGTGCCAGCAGTTTCTGGGCGGGGGTCGGATACAATGAGCAGTTCTTC.

This rearrangement joins TRBV5-1 to TRBJ1-2; no reliable D call. Per the germline V gene, CDR1 is SGHRS and CDR2 is YFSETQ. Trimming removed 4 bases from V and 5 bases from J, with 9 bases in between. This CDR3 region has 12 residues. The CDR3 DNA reads TGCGCCAGCAGCATGGACTTATATGGCTACACCTTC. This sequence encodes CASSMDLYGYTF.

The chain employs TRBV4-2 and TRBJ1-2; the D gene is possibly TRBD1 (6 bases). CDR3 size: 16 residues. The ends were cut back, 0 bases at V and 3 bases at J, with 14 bases in the middle. CDR1 is LGHNA, CDR2 YNFKEQ, per germline. The CDR3 nucleotides read TGTGCCAGCAGCCAAGATGCCACAGGGCTAGACTATGGCTACACCTTC. Translated: CASSQDATGLDYGYTF.